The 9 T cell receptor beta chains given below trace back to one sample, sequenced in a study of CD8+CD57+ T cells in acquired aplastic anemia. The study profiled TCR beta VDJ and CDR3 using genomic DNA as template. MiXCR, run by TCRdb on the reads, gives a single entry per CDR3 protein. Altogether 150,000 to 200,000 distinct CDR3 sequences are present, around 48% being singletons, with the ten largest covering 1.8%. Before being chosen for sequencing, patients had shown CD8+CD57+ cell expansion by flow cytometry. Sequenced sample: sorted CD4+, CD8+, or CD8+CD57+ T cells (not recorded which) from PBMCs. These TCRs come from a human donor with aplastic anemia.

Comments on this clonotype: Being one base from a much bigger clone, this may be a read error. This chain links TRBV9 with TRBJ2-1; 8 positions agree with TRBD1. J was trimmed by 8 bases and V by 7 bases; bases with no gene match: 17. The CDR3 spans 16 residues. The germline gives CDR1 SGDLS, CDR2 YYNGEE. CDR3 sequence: CASGQESPGGIDEQFF. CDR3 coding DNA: TGTGCCAGCGGCCAAGAGTCCCCAGGGGGCATCGATGAGCAGTTCTTC.

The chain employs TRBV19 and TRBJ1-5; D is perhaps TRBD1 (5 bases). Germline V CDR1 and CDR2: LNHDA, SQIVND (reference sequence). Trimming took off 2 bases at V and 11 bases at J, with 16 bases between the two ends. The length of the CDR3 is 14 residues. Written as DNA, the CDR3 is TGTGCCAGTAGTATACAGGGCGGACATTTGGCCCAGCATTTT. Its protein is CASSIQGGHLAQHF.

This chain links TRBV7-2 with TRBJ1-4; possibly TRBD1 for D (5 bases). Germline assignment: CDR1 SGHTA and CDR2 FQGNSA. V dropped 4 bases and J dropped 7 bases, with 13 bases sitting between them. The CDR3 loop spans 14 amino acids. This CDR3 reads CASSYPGSAEKLFF. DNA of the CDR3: TGTGCCAGCAGCTACCCAGGGTCAGCTGAAAAACTGTTTTTT.

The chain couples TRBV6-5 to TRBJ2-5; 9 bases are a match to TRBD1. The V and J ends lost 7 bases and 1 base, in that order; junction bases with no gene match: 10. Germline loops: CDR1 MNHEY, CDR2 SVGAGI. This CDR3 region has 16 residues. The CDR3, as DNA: TGTGCCAGCAATTCGCGGACAGGGGTTTCCCAAGAGACCCAGTACTTC. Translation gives CASNSRTGVSQETQYF.

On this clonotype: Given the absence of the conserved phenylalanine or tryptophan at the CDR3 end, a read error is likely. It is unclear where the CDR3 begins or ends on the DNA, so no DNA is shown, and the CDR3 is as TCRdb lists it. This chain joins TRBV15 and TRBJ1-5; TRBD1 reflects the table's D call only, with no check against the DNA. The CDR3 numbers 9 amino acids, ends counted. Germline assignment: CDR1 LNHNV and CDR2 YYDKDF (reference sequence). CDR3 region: CATSRTAAK.

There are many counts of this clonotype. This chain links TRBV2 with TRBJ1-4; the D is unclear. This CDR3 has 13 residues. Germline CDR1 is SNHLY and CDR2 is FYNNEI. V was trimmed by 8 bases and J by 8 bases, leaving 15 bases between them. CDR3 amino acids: CASYRAEGEKLFF. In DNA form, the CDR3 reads TGTGCCAGCTACCGGGCAGAGGGAGAAAAACTGTTTTTT.

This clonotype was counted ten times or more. The CDR3 DNA follows: TGTGCCAGCTCCATTCGACCCCGACGGGAGACCCAGTACTTC. Its translation is CASSIRPRRETQYF. The V and J genes are TRBV5-8 and TRBJ2-5; D uncertain. Germline values: CDR1 SGHTS, CDR2 YDEGEE. This CDR3 region has 14 residues. V was shortened by 7 bases and J by 5 bases, with 18 bases between the two germline ends.

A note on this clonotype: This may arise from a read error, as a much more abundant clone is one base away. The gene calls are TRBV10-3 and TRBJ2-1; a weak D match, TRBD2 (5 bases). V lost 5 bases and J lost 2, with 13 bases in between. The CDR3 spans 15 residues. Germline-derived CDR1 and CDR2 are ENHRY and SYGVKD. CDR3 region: CAISYTDGTYNEQFF. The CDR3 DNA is TGTGCCATCAGTTACACCGACGGGACCTACAATGAGCAGTTCTTC.

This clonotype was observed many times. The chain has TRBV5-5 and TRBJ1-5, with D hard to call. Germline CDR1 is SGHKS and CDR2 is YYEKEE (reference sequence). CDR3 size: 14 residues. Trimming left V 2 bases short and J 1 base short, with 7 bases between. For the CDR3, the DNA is TGTGCCAGCAGCTTCCATAACAGCAATCAGCCCCAGCATTTT. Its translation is CASSFHNSNQPQHF.